The 13 T cell receptor beta chains below were found in one sample sequenced in a study of follicular helper T cells after annual influenza vaccination. Assay: immunoSEQ multiplex PCR; the TCRdb copy retains only in-frame clones and omits some. The data show under 15,000 clones, with about 78% seen just once and around 0.45% held by the top ten. Time point specified: 2014-2015 season, pre-vaccination. The starting material was CXCR5- memory CD4+ T cells sorted from blood, obtained on the day of influenza vaccination. The receptors originated from an adult who received the influenza vaccine.

This sequence joins TRBV11-3 and TRBJ1-1; no definite D call. CDR3 length: 12 residues. V was clipped by 5 bases and J by 11 bases, with 15 bases between them. CDR1 and CDR2 (germline): SGHNT, YENEEA. The CDR3 sequence: CASSTRSRKAFF. The CDR3 bases are TGTGCCAGCAGCACCCGTTCCCGAAAGGCTTTCTTT.

V usage is TRBV4-1 and J usage is TRBJ2-3; D unclear. Germline-derived CDR1 and CDR2 are MGHRA and YSYEKL. The length of the CDR3 is 13 residues. Trimming left V 8 bases short and J 3 bases short, with 12 bases between. The CDR3 here is CASGRSFTDTQYF. The CDR3 coding sequence is TGCGCCAGCGGGCGGTCCTTTACAGATACGCAGTATTTT.

This chain links TRBV7-3 with TRBJ2-4; perhaps TRBD2 as D (6 bases). The V gene's germline CDR1 is SGHTA and CDR2 FQGTGA. V lost 4 bases, J lost 7 bases, and 11 bases lay in between. The CDR3 is made up of 13 amino acids. CDR3 DNA: TGTGCCAGCAGCTCGGGGGAAGGGAACATTCAGTACTTC. This translates into CASSSGEGNIQYF.

In its sample, this clone was seen once. The J gene is TRBJ2-1, the V gene TRBV7-3, with TRBD1 identical over 10 bases. The CDR3 runs 17 residues. The germline V gene has CDR1 SGHTA and CDR2 FQGTGA. The J segment lost 3 bases and the V segment lost 1 base, leaving 6 bases of the junction unmatched. Here the CDR3 reads CASSLRGRDRGYNEQFF. The DNA of the CDR3 is TGTGCCAGCAGCTTAAGGGGTCGGGACAGGGGCTACAATGAGCAGTTCTTC.

The chain has TRBV20-1 and TRBJ2-5; no clear D gene. V dropped 2 bases and J dropped 5 bases, with 6 bases sitting between them. From germline, CDR1 is DFQATT and CDR2 SNEGSKA (reference sequence). CDR3 size: 11 residues. The CDR3 region is CSARLGETQYF. The CDR3 DNA is TGCAGTGCTAGATTAGGCGAGACCCAGTACTTC.

V and J are TRBV11-2 and TRBJ1-1, with 7 bases lining up with TRBD1. There are 12 residues in the CDR3. The germline gives CDR1 SGHAT, CDR2 FQNNGV. V was pared by 6 bases and J by 6 bases, with 4 bases of the junction left unmatched. The chain's CDR3 is CASRRTGSEAFF. CDR3 in DNA: TGTGCCAGCAGAAGGACAGGCTCTGAAGCTTTCTTT.

This clone has only a few counts. This sequence joins TRBV7-2 and TRBJ1-2; TRBD1 might be the D (5 bases). Germline lookup yields CDR1 SGHTA and CDR2 FQGNSA. V gave up 5 bases and J gave up 8 bases, with 15 bases separating them. This CDR3 region has 13 residues. The CDR3 DNA follows: TGTGCCAGCAGCCCCCCCGGGACGAGGGGCTACACCTTC. It is translated as CASSPPGTRGYTF.

This clone appeared a few times. In DNA form, the CDR3 reads TGCGCCAGCAGCTTGGACCCAGCTAACTATGGCTACACCTTC. Amino acid sequence: CASSLDPANYGYTF. The V call is TRBV5-1, the J call TRBJ1-2; D is ambiguous. Germline CDR1 reads SGHRS; CDR2 reads YFSETQ. CDR3 length: 14 amino acids. V lost 0 bases and J 0 bases, leaving 6 bases between the germline ends.

The chain carries TRBV7-9 and TRBJ1-6, with a tentative D call TRBD1 (5 bases). The germline CDR1 and CDR2 sequences are SEHNR and FQNEAQ (reference sequence). The CDR3 contains 14 residues. V was shortened by 5 bases and J by 10 bases, with 15 bases between the two germline ends. This CDR3 is CASSRGIQISPLHF. For the CDR3, the DNA is TGTGCCAGCAGCCGGGGCATCCAGATATCACCCCTCCACTTT.

The J gene is TRBJ2-3, the V gene TRBV11-3; D is ambiguous. CDR1 SGHNT and CDR2 YENEEA come from the germline V gene. The CDR3 contains 13 residues. V lost 6 bases and J 3 bases, leaving 10 bases between the germline ends. CDR3 amino acids: CASSPDWTDTQYF. CDR3 nucleotides: TGTGCCAGCAGTCCCGACTGGACAGATACGCAGTATTTT.

The gene calls are TRBV5-5 and TRBJ2-6, with D maybe TRBD1 (6 bases). The V end lost 4 bases, the J end lost 2 bases, and 13 bases lay between the germline ends. This CDR3 has 16 amino acids. The germline gives CDR1 SGHKS, CDR2 YYEKEE (reference sequence). The CDR3 region has the DNA TGTGCCAGCAGCCCATATGGGGGCCCTGGGGCCAACGTCCTGACTTTC. It translates to CASSPYGGPGANVLTF.

J is TRBJ2-6 and V is TRBV7-2; D is uncertain. V lost 5 bases to trimming and J lost 0 bases, with 8 bases between them. Germline CDR1 is SGHTA and CDR2 is FQGNSA. This CDR3 has 15 residues. The CDR3 loop is CASSPPLSGANVLTF. CDR3 DNA: TGTGCCAGCAGCCCCCCTCTCTCTGGGGCCAACGTCCTGACTTTC.

This chain uses TRBV9 with TRBJ2-7, with 8 bases fitting TRBD2. The CDR3 contains 15 residues. The trim removed 0 bases at V and 8 bases at J, leaving 10 bases unmatched. The V gene's germline CDR1 is SGDLS and CDR2 YYNGEE. The CDR3: CASSVAPAGESKQYF. The CDR3, as DNA: TGTGCCAGCAGCGTAGCGCCAGCGGGGGAGTCAAAGCAGTACTTC.